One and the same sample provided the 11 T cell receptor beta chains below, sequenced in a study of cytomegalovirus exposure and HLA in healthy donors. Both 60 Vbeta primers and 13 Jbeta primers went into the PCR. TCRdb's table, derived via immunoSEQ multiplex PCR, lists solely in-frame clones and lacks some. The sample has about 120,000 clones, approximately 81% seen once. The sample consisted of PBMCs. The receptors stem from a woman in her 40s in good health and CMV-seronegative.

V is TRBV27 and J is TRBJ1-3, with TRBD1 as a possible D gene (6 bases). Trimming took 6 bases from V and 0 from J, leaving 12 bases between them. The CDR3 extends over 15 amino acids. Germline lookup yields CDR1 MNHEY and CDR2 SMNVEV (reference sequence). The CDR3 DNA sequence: TGTGCCAGCAGCCTCGACAGGCACTCTGGAAACACCATATATTTT. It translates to CASSLDRHSGNTIYF.

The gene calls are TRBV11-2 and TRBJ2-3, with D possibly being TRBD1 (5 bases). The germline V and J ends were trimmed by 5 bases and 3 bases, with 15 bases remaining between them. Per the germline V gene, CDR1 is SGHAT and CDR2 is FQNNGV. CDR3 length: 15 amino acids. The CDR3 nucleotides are TGTGCCAGCAGCCCGCATGGGGCGCCGACAGATACGCAGTATTTT. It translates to CASSPHGAPTDTQYF.

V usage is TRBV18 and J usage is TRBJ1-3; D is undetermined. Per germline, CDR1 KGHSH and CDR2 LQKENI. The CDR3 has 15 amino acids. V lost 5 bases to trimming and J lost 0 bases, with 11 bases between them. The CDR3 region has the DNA TGTGCCAGCTCAACTAATCCGAGCTCTGGAAACACCATATATTTT. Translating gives CASSTNPSSGNTIYF.

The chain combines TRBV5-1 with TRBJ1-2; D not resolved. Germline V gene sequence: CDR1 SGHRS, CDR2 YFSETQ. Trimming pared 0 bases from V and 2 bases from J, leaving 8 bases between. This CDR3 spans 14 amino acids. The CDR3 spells CASSLETRNYGYTF. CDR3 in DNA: TGCGCCAGCAGCTTGGAAACGAGGAACTATGGCTACACCTTC.

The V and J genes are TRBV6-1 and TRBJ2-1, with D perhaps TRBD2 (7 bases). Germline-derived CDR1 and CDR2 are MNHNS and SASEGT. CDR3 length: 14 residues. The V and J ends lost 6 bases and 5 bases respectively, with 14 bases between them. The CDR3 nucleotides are TGTGCCAGCAGCGAACAGGGAGGGCACAATGAGCAGTTCTTC. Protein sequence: CASSEQGGHNEQFF.

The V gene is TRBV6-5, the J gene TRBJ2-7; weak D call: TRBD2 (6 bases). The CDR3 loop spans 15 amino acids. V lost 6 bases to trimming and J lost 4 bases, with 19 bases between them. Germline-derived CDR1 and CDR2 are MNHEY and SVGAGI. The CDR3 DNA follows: TGTGCCAGCAGGTCCGAGGCCGGGAGAACTTACGAGCAGTACTTC. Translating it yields CASRSEAGRTYEQYF.

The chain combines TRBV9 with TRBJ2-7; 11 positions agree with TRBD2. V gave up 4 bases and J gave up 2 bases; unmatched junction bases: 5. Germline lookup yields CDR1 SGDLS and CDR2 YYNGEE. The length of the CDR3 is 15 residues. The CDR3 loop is CASSPRLAGTYEQYF. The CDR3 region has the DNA TGTGCCAGCAGCCCACGACTAGCGGGGACCTACGAGCAGTACTTC.

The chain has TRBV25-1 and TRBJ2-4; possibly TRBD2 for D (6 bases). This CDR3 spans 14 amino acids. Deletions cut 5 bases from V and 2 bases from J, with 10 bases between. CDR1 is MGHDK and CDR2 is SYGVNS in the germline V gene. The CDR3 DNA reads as TGTGCCAGCAGTAAAAGGACTACCAAAAACATTCAGTACTTC. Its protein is CASSKRTTKNIQYF. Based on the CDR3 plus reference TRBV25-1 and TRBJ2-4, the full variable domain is EADIYQTPRYLVIGTGKKITLECSQTMGHDKMYWYQQDPGMELHLIHYSYGVNSTEKGDLSSESTVSRIRTEHFPLTLESARPSHTSQYLCASSKRTTKNIQYFGAGTRLSVL.

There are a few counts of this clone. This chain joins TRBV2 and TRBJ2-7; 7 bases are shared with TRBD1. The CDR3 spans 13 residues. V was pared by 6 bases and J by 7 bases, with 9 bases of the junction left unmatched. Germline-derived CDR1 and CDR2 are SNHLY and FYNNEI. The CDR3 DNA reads TGTGCCAGCAGGGTTGACAGGGAAAGGGAGCAGTACTTC. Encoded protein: CASRVDREREQYF.

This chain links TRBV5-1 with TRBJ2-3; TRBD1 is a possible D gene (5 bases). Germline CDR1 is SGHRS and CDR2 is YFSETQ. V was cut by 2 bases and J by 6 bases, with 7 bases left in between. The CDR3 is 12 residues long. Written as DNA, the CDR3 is TGCGCCAGCAGCTTAAAGGGGGATACGCAGTATTTT. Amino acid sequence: CASSLKGDTQYF.

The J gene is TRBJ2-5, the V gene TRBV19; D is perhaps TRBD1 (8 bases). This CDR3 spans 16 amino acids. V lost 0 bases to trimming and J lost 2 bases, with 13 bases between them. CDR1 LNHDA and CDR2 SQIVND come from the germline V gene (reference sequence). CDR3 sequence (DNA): TGTGCCAGTAGTATAGAGGGAGGGACAGGACAAGAGACCCAGTACTTC. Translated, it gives CASSIEGGTGQETQYF.